These T cell receptor beta chains were read from a single sample in a study of CD8 T cells in Susac syndrome. TCRdb ran MiXCR on the immunoSEQ multiplex PCR reads and lists one entry per CDR3 protein. This table has about 150,000 distinct CDR3 sequences, roughly 94% appearing once. Sequenced: CD8+ T cells from PBMCs. The origin of the receptors is a human donor with multiple sclerosis. Each CDR3 is given with its conserved first and last residue. Each record gives: D gene, V gene, J gene, clone size, CDR3 protein, CDR3 DNA. A D gene is named only where the DNA matches it firmly. The listing skips clone size in some rows; elsewhere it reads once, few, many or a size class.

TRBD1	TRBV5-1	TRBJ1-6	.	CASSLQPGQRDNSPLHF	TGCGCCAGCAGCTTGCAACCGGGACAGAGGGATAATTCACCCCTCCACTTT
.	TRBV4-3	TRBJ2-1	.	CASSQDSGSNEQFF	TGCGCCAGCAGCCAAGATTCGGGGAGCAATGAGCAGTTCTTC
.	TRBV20-1	TRBJ2-1	once	CSARLNEQFF	TGCAGTGCTAGGCTCAATGAGCAGTTCTTC
.	TRBV20-1	TRBJ2-7	.	CSARTQVAYEQYF	TGCAGTGCTAGGACACAGGTAGCCTACGAGCAGTACTTC
.	TRBV28	TRBJ2-2	.	CASSSYRELSNTGELFF	TGTGCCAGCAGTTCGTACAGGGAACTCTCGAACACCGGGGAGCTGTTTTTT
.	TRBV20-1	TRBJ2-7	once	CSARVSTLSYEQYF	TGCAGTGCTAGAGTTTCGACCCTATCCTACGAGCAGTACTTC
.	TRBV15	TRBJ1-1	.	CATSRGRGSAIEAFF	TGTGCCACCAGCAGAGGTAGGGGTAGCGCGATTGAAGCTTTCTTT
.	TRBV7-9	TRBJ2-3	.	CASGTSRKITDTQYF	TGTGCCAGCGGCACAAGCAGAAAGATCACAGATACGCAGTATTTT
TRBD2	TRBV28	TRBJ2-1	.	CASSRGLDLFF	TGTGCCAGCAGCCGGGGACTAGATCTGTTCTTC
.	TRBV4-3	TRBJ1-5	.	CASSQEAAGDHQPQHF	TGCGCCAGCAGCCAAGAGGCAGCGGGAGACCATCAGCCCCAGCATTTT
.	TRBV29-1	TRBJ1-2	.	CSAYNLNNYGYTF	TGCAGCGCTTACAACCTCAATAACTATGGCTACACCTTC
.	TRBV30	TRBJ1-2	.	CAWNSAWGRHYGYTF	TGTGCCTGGAACTCGGCCTGGGGCCGTCACTATGGCTACACCTTC
.	TRBV28	TRBJ2-1	.	CASSSLRDSVRNEQFF	TGTGCCAGCAGTTCCCTCCGGGACTCCGTCAGAAATGAGCAGTTCTTC
.	TRBV4-2	TRBJ2-2	once	CASSPTRGTGELFF	TGTGCCAGCAGCCCAACTAGGGGCACCGGGGAGCTGTTTTTT